A single sample is the source of the 18 T cell receptor beta chains below, sequenced in a study of T-cell memory formation after mild COVID-19. TCRdb redid the calling of the 5' RACE reads with MiXCR, one entry per CDR3 protein. The data show more than 70,000 distinct CDR3 sequences, approximately 15% seen once. The sample comprised PBMCs or a T cell subset sorted from them (not recorded which). Source of these receptors: an adult woman who had mild COVID-19 (a few samples of this study predate the infection). Cell type and time point are not known.

This clonotype has more than one count but fewer than ten. The CDR3 nucleotides are TGCGCCAGCAGCCAAGAGGGGACTAGATTCAATGAGCAGTTCTTC. Translating gives CASSQEGTRFNEQFF. The gene calls are TRBV4-1 and TRBJ2-1; TRBD2 matches at 8 bases. V was clipped by 0 bases and J by 6 bases; unmatched bases: 4. Germline V gene sequence: CDR1 MGHRA, CDR2 YSYEKL. CDR3 length: 15 amino acids.

The sample holds one count of this clonotype. This chain joins TRBV7-3 and TRBJ2-5; TRBD1 is a possible D gene (5 bases). Germline V gene lookup returns CDR1 SGHTA and CDR2 FQGTGA. This CDR3 region has 15 residues. The germline V and J ends were trimmed by 2 bases and 4 bases, with 14 bases remaining between them. CDR3 DNA: TGTGCCAGCAGCTTACAAGGGGCTTTGGGAGAGACCCAGTACTTC. Protein product: CASSLQGALGETQYF.

The sample holds a few counts of this clonotype. The V call is TRBV9, the J call TRBJ2-1; 7 bases map to TRBD1. This CDR3 contains 16 residues. V was clipped by 3 bases and J by 6 bases; unmatched bases: 12. Per germline, CDR1 SGDLS and CDR2 YYNGEE. Here the CDR3 reads CASSANLRGLGNEQFF. The CDR3 DNA sequence: TGTGCCAGCAGCGCCAATCTAAGGGGGCTGGGCAATGAGCAGTTCTTC.

This clonotype was recorded at least ten times. V and J are TRBV7-9 and TRBJ2-4; 9 bases agree with TRBD1. The CDR3 has 16 amino acids. V lost 0 bases and J lost 6; bases outside the gene matches: 6. Germline CDR1 SEHNR, CDR2 FQNEAQ (reference sequence). DNA for the CDR3: TGTGCCAGCAGCTTAGCTGGGGACAGGGACACAAACATTCAGTACTTC. Its translation is CASSLAGDRDTNIQYF.

The sample holds many counts of this clonotype. The V gene is TRBV20-1, the J gene TRBJ2-7; D may be TRBD2 (5 bases). The V gene's germline CDR1 is DFQATT and CDR2 SNEGSKA (reference sequence). The ends were cut back, 3 bases at V and 7 bases at J, with 19 bases in the middle. This CDR3 contains 14 residues. CDR3 in DNA: TGCAGTGCTAGTGGGCCGGGCCAACGGGAAGAGCAGTACTTC. Its protein is CSASGPGQREEQYF.

This clonotype was observed a few times. J is TRBJ1-2 and V is TRBV5-1; a weak D match, TRBD1 (5 bases). V lost 5 bases, J lost 6 bases, and 20 bases lay in between. The CDR3 has 15 amino acids. Per the germline V gene, CDR1 is SGHRS and CDR2 is YFSETQ. This CDR3 is CASRDTGSLVNGYTF. Here the CDR3 DNA reads TGCGCCAGCAGGGACACAGGTTCTCTGGTCAATGGCTACACCTTC.

This clonotype was picked up a small number of times. V usage is TRBV30 and J usage is TRBJ1-2; 9 bases line up with TRBD1. CDR3 size: 14 residues. Germline-derived CDR1 and CDR2 are GTSNPN and SVGIG (reference sequence). With V trimmed by 4 bases and J by 4 bases, 7 bases remained unmatched. CDR3 residues: CAWMGTGNPYGYTF. The CDR3 DNA reads TGTGCCTGGATGGGGACAGGGAATCCCTATGGCTACACCTTC.

The CDR3 region has the DNA TGCGCCAGCAGCCAAGATCTGACAGGGGAACTCTATGGCTACACCTTC. The encoded protein is CASSQDLTGELYGYTF. V and J are TRBV4-3 and TRBJ1-2; TRBD1 matches 8 bases. Per germline, CDR1 LGHNA and CDR2 YSLEER. The CDR3 consists of 16 residues. V lost 0 bases, J lost 4 bases, and 7 bases stayed unmatched.

This chain uses TRBV20-1 with TRBJ1-6; no definite D call. Germline loops: CDR1 DFQATT, CDR2 SNEGSKA (reference sequence). This CDR3 is 10 amino acids long. Deletions cut 6 bases from V and 13 bases from J, with 10 bases between. The CDR3 here is CSAGLGPLHF. CDR3 nucleotide sequence: TGCAGTGCCGGGCTTGGGCCCCTCCACTTT.

This clonotype was counted only a few times. The rearrangement uses TRBV4-3 and TRBJ2-5; D perhaps matches TRBD1 (6 bases). The CDR3 loop spans 18 amino acids. Germline loops: CDR1 LGHNA, CDR2 YSLEER. The V end lost 4 bases, the J end lost 2 bases, and 23 bases lay between the germline ends. In DNA, the CDR3 is TGCGCCAGCAGCCCCCAGGTCTCCGGGACAATCGAACAAGAGACCCAGTACTTC. This sequence encodes CASSPQVSGTIEQETQYF.

This clonotype was counted only a few times. The chain links TRBV3-1 to TRBJ1-1; 8 bases agree with TRBD1. The CDR3 covers 17 residues. Unmatched junction bases numbered 8, after V lost 0 bases and J lost 2 bases. The germline CDR1 and CDR2 sequences are LGHDT and YNNKEL (reference sequence). The CDR3 nucleotides are TGTGCCAGCAGCCAAGATCCCACAGGGGGATTCAACACTGAAGCTTTCTTT. Residues: CASSQDPTGGFNTEAFF. The full variable domain, with the rest looked up from reference TRBV3-1 and TRBJ1-1, is DTAVSQTPKYLVTQMGNDKSIKCEQNLGHDTMYWYKQDSKKFLKIMFSYNNKELIINETVPNRFSPKSPDKAHLNLHINSLELGDSAVYFCASSQDPTGGFNTEAFFGQGTRLTVV.

This clonotype appeared a single time. One base away lies a much larger clone, so this may be a sequencing read error. The CDR3 reads CASSQEGGELFF. In DNA form, the CDR3 reads TGTGCCAGCAGCCAAGAGGGCGGGGAGCTGTTTTTT. V and J are TRBV14 and TRBJ2-2; D not resolved. CDR3 length: 12 amino acids. V was pared by 0 bases and J by 7 bases, with 3 bases between. CDR1 is SGHDN, CDR2 FVKESK, per germline.

This clonotype was found many times. The CDR3 reads CSPTAGSLSYEQYF. CDR3 DNA sequence: TGCAGCCCCACCGCTGGCTCACTAAGCTACGAGCAGTACTTC. The rearrangement uses TRBV29-1 and TRBJ2-7, with D unresolved. This CDR3 region has 14 residues. Trimming shortened V by 8 bases and J by 3 bases, and 20 bases separated the two germline ends. CDR1 is SQVTM, CDR2 ANQGSEA, per germline.

J is TRBJ2-5 and V is TRBV2; D gene ambiguous. Germline V CDR1 and CDR2: SNHLY, FYNNEI. V lost 10 bases, J lost 5 bases, and 11 bases lay in between. The CDR3 covers 11 residues. The CDR3 loop is CATRYMETQYF. The CDR3 bases are TGTGCCACCCGGTACATGGAGACCCAGTACTTC.

The J gene is TRBJ2-2, the V gene TRBV27; D call uncertain. From germline, CDR1 is MNHEY and CDR2 SMNVEV (reference sequence). The CDR3 spans 13 residues. V was trimmed by 3 bases and J by 6 bases, leaving 8 bases between them. DNA for the CDR3: TGTGCCAGCAGTTTTTTCTCAGCCGGGGAGCTGTTTTTT. Protein product: CASSFFSAGELFF.

In its sample, this clonotype was seen a few times. The chain has TRBV19 and TRBJ1-5; D is perhaps TRBD1 (6 bases). V dropped 5 bases and J dropped 3 bases, with 14 bases sitting between them. Germline values: CDR1 LNHDA, CDR2 SQIVND (reference sequence). The CDR3 extends over 15 amino acids. The CDR3 bases are TGTGCCAGTAGTCCCGGACAGAATTACAATCAGCCCCAGCATTTT. It specifies CASSPGQNYNQPQHF.

Many counts were recorded for this clonotype. V usage is TRBV6-2 or TRBV6-3 and J usage is TRBJ2-1; TRBD2 agrees at 7 bases. Germline V CDR1 and CDR2: MNHEY, SVGEGT. Germline trimming cut 2 bases from V and 3 bases from J; bases unmatched to any gene: 1. This CDR3 has 14 residues. CDR3 bases: TGTGCCAGCAGTTACGGACTAGACTACAATGAGCAGTTCTTC. Protein sequence: CASSYGLDYNEQFF.

This clonotype has only a few counts. The chain recombines TRBV15 with TRBJ1-1; D ambiguous. V lost 11 bases and J 2 bases, leaving 15 bases between the germline ends. Germline V gene data show CDR1 as LNHNV and CDR2 as YYDKDF (reference sequence). The length of the CDR3 is 13 residues. The CDR3 DNA is TGTGCCGTTGGTATGCTCCATAACACTGAAGCTTTCTTT. It encodes CAVGMLHNTEAFF. The complete variable domain, with remaining parts taken from reference TRBV15 and TRBJ1-1, reads DAMVIQNPRYQVTQFGKPVTLSCSQTLNHNVMYWYQQKSSQAPKLLFHYYDKDFNNEADTPDNFQSRRPNTSFCFLDIRSPGLGDTAMYLCAVGMLHNTEAFFGQGTRLTVV.